A single TCR beta chain is shown here with its context. This clone was counted only a few times. The antigen it binds to is not known. Base qualities are not provided; no much larger clone lies one nucleotide away. V lost 2 bases and J lost 2 bases; the stretch between them is 13 bases long. The germline V gene (reference sequence) specifies SEHNR as CDR1 and FQNEAQ as CDR2. The CDR3 goes from the cysteine to the phenylalanine over 15 residues. Just CDR3 DNA is preserved here, 45 bases in frame from base 1. TCRbeta CDR3 regions were amplified from genomic DNA using the immunoSEQ Assay, a bias-controlled multiplex PCR. The original methods were these. The number of nucleated cells in each sample was estimated from the amplification of reference gene primers within the assay. Sequence reads were collapsed and filtered to measure the absolute abundance of every unique TCRbeta CDR3 rearrangement. For each sample, productive Simpson clonality was calculated by taking the square root of Simpson's diversity index across productive rearrangements. The immuneACCESS repertoire file appears here via TCRdb, limited to in-frame rearrangements. These files lack a portion of the clones; in checked studies, under half of the deficit traces to unresolved V genes, and the cause of the others is not known. The V and J calls and clone size come from that table; D and trimming were worked out from the DNA. The sample data list some 65,000 clones, and just under 80% of these were observed just once. The ten largest account for over 7.5% of the sample.

Collaborating institutions collected whole blood in K2EDTA tubes following their own protocols. Collaborator samples were shipped for TCRbeta analysis as frozen whole blood, isolated PBMCs, or DNA extracted from either sample type. This record comes from a study of blood T cell repertoires in COVID-19 (dated by TCRdb to about 2020). For context, the study as a whole: Collaborator samples came from the United States, Italy and Spain and covered acute and convalescent phases of COVID-19. The samples were drawn from two sources: the first 160 participants of the ongoing ImmuneRACE study, and 1,200 or so subjects contributed by 6 global collaborators. The material from the prospective study consisted of cDNA or gDNA derived from T cells, B-cell-depleted T cells, or PBMCs. Where HLA class I and class II types were available, the types were taken from metadata supplied by the sample provider, not from assay-based typing. The repertoires were released in a freely available public database meant as a resource for research on the immune response to SARS-CoV-2. Nearly every sample came with metadata listing a de-identified subject ID, COVID-19 status, age in years and sex. Deeply sampled blood TCRbeta repertoires from subjects exposed to, actively infected with, or recovered from COVID-19 were included in the dataset.

Beyond this particular receptor, the publication reports: How much clinical and demographic metadata was included differed by source and by participant, and the metadata was provided uncurated.

This TCR derives from a human donor in a cohort sampled during active COVID-19. The chain was built from TRBV7-9 and TRBJ2-7; a tentative D call is TRBD1 (6 bases match). Sequencing input: peripheral blood. The sequence in DNA is TGTGCCAGCAGCTTATTTACAGGGCTCACCTACGAGCAGTACTTC. Translated, this gives CASSLFTGLTYEQYF.